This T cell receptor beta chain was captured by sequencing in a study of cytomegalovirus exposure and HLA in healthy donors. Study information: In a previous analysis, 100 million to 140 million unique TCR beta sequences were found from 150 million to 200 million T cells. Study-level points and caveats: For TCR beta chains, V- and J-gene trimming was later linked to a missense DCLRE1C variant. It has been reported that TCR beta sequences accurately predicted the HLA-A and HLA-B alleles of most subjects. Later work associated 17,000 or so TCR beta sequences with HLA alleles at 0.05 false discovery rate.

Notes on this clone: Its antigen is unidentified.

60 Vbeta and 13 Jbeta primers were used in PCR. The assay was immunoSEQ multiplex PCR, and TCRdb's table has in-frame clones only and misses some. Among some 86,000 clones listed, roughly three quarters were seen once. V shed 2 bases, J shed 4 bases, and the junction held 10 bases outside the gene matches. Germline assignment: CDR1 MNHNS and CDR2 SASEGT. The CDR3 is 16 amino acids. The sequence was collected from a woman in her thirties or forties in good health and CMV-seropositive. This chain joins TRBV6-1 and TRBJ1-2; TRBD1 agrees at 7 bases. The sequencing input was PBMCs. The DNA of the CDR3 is TGTGCCAGCAGTGAACGGGCCAGGGGGAAGCTCTATGGCTACACCTTC. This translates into CASSERARGKLYGYTF.